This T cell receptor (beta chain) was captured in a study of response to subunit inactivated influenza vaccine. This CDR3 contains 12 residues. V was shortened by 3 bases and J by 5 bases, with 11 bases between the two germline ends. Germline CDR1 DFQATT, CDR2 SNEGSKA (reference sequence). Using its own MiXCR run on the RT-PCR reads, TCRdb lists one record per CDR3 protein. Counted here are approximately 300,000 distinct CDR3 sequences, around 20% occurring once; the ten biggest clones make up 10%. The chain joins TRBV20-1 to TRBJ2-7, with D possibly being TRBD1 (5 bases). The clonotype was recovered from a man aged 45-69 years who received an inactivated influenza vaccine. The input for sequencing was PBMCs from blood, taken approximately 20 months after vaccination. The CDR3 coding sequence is TGCAGTGCTAGGGGCAGGGTCCACGAGCAGTACTTC. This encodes CSARGRVHEQYF.